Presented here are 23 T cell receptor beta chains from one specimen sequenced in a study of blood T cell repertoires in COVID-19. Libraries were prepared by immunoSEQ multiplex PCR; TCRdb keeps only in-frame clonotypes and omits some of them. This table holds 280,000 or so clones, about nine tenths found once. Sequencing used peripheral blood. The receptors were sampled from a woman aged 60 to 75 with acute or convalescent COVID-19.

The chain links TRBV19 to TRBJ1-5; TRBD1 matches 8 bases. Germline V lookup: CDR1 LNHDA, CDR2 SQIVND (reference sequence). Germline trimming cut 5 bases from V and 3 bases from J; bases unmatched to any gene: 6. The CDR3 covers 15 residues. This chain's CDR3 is CASSSRTGINQPQHF. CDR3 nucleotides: TGTGCCAGTAGTTCACGGACAGGGATCAATCAGCCCCAGCATTTT.

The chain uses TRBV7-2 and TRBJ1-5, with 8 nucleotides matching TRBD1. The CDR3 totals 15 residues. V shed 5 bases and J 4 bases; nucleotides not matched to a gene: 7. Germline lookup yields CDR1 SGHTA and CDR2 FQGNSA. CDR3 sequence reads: CASSPRTGWNQPQHF. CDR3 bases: TGTGCCAGCAGCCCAAGGACAGGGTGGAATCAGCCCCAGCATTTT.

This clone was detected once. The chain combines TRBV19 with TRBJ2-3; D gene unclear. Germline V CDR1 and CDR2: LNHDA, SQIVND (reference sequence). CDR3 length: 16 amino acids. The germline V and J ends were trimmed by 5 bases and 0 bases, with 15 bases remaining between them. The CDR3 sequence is CASSFYGRASTDTQYF. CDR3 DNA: TGTGCCAGTAGTTTCTACGGTCGTGCTAGCACAGATACGCAGTATTTT.

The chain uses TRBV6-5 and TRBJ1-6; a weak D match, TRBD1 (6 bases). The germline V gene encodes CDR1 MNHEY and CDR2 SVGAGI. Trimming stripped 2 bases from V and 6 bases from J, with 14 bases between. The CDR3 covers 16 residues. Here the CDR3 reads CASSYEGLGGNSPLHF. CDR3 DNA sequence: TGTGCCAGCAGTTACGAGGGGTTAGGGGGTAATTCACCCCTCCACTTT.

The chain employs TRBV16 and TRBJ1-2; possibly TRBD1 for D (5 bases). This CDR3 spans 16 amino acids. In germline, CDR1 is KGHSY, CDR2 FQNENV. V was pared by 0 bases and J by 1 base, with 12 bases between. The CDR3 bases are TGTGCCAGCAGCCAATCTCTCGGGGGAATTAACTATGGCTACACCTTC. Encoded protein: CASSQSLGGINYGYTF.

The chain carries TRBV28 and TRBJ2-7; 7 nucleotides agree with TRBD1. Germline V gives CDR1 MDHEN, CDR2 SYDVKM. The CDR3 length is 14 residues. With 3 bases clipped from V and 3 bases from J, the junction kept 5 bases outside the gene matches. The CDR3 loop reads CASSFRGIYYEQYF. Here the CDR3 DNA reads TGTGCCAGCAGTTTCAGGGGGATTTACTACGAGCAGTACTTC.

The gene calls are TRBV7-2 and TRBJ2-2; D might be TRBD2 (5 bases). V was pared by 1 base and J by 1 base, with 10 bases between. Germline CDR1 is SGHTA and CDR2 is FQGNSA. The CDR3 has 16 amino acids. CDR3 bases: TGTGCCAGCAGCTTAGGAGCGGCTAAGAACACCGGGGAGCTGTTTTTT. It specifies CASSLGAAKNTGELFF.

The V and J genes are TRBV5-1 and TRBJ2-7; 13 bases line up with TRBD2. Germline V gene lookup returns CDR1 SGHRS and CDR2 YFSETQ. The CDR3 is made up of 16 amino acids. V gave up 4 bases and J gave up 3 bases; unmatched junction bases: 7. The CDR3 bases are TGCGCCAGCAGCAAGGGACTAGCGGGACCCTACTACGAGCAGTACTTC. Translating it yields CASSKGLAGPYYEQYF.

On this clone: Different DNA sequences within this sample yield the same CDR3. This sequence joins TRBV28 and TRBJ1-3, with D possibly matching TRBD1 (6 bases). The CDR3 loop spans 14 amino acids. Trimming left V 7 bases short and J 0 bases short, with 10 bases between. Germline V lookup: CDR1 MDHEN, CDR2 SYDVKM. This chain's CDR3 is CASIQGGSGNTIYF. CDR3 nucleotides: TGTGCCAGCATCCAAGGGGGCTCTGGAAACACCATATATTTT.

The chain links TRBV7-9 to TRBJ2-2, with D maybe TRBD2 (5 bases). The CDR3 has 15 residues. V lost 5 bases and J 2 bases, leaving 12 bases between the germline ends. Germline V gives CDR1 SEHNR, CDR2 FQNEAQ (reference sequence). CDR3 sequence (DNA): TGTGCCAGCAGCCCTCGGACGGGAAACACCGGGGAGCTGTTTTTT. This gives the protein CASSPRTGNTGELFF.

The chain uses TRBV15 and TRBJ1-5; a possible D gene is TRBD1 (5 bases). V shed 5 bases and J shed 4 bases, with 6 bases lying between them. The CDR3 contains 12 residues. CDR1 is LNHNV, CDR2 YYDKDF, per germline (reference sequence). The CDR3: CATSAGNQPQHF. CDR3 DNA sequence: TGTGCCACCAGCGCAGGGAATCAGCCCCAGCATTTT.

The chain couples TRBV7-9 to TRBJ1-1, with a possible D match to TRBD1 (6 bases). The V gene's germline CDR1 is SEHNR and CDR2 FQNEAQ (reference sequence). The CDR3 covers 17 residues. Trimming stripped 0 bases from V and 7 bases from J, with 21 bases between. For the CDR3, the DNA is TGTGCCAGCAGCTTAGCATCCGGATACCAGGGGACTATTGAAGCTTTCTTT. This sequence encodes CASSLASGYQGTIEAFF.

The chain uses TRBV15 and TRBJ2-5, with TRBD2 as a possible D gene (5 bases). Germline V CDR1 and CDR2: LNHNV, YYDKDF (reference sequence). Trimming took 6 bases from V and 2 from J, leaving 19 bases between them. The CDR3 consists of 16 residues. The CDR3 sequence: CATRGWLGREQETQYF. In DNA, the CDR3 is TGTGCCACCAGGGGGTGGTTGGGCCGGGAACAAGAGACCCAGTACTTC.

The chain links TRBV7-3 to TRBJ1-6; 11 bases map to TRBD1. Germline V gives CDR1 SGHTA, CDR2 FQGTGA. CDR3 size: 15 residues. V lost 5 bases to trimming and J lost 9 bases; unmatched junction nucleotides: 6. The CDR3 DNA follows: TGTGCCAGCAGCGGGGGACAGGGGGTAAGTTCACCCCTCCACTTT. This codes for CASSGGQGVSSPLHF.

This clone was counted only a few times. The CDR3 region has the DNA TGCAGCGGGCGGACAGCGAACACTGAAGCTTTCTTT. Translating it yields CSGRTANTEAFF. The V call is TRBV29-1, the J call TRBJ1-1, with D possibly matching TRBD1 (6 bases). Germline CDR1 and CDR2: SQVTM and ANQGSEA. This CDR3 has 12 residues. Trimming shortened V by 7 bases and J by 1 base, and 10 bases separated the two germline ends.

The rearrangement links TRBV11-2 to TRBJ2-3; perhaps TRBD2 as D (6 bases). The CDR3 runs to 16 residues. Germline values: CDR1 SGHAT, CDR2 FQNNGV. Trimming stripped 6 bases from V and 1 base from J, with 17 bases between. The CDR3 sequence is CASSLRRSSGTDTQYF. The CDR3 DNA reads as TGTGCCAGCAGTCTAAGGAGGTCTAGCGGCACAGATACGCAGTATTTT.

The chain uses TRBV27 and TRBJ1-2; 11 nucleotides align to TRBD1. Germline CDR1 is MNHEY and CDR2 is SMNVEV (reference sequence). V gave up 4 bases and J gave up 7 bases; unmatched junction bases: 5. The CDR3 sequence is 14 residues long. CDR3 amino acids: CASSYRTGGSGYTF. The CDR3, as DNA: TGTGCCAGCAGTTATCGGACAGGGGGCTCTGGCTACACCTTC.

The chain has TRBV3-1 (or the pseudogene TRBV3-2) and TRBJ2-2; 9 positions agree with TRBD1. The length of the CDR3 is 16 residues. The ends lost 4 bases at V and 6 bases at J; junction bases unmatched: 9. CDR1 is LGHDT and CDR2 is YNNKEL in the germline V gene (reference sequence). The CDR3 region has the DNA TGTGCCAGCAGCCGAGCTACAGGGGGCGCGTCCGGGGAGCTGTTTTTT. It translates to CASSRATGGASGELFF.

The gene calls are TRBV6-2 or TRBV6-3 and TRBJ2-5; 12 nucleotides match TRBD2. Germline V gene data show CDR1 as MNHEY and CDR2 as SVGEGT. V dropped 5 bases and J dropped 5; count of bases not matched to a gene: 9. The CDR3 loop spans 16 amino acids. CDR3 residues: CASSQWTSGAAETQYF. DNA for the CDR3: TGTGCCAGCAGTCAATGGACTAGCGGGGCCGCGGAGACCCAGTACTTC.

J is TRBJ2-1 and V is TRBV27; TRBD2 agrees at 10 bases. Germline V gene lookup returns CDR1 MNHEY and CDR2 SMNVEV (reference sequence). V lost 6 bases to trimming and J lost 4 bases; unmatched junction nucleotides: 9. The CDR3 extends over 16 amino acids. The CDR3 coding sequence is TGTGCCAGCAGCCCTTGGGCTAGCGGGGGATACAATGAGCAGTTCTTC. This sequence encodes CASSPWASGGYNEQFF.

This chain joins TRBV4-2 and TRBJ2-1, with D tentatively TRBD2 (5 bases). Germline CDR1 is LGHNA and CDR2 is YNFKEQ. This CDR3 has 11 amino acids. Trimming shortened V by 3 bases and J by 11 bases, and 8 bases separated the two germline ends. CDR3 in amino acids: CASSHGEKQFF. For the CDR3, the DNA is TGTGCCAGCAGCCACGGGGAGAAGCAGTTCTTC.

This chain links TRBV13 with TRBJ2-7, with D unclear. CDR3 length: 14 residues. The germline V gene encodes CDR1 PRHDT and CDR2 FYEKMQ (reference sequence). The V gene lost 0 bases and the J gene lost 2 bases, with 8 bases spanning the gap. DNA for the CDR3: TGTGCCAGCAGCTTAGGCCGACTGGCCTACGAGCAGTACTTC. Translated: CASSLGRLAYEQYF.

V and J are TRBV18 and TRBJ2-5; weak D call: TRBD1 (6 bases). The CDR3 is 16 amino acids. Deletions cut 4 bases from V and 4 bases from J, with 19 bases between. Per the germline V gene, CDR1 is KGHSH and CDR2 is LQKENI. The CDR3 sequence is CASSLLSTGQGETQYF. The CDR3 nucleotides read TGTGCCAGCTCACTCCTTTCGACAGGACAAGGAGAGACCCAGTACTTC.